This TCR beta chain was profiled in a study of blood T cell repertoires in COVID-19. Study-level information: The study drew acute and convalescent COVID-19 samples from the United States, Italy and Spain.

The repertoire was sequenced with immunoSEQ multiplex PCR; TCRdb's copy has only in-frame clones and lacks some. The repertoire holds 200,000 or so clones, with around four fifths as singletons. Trimming shortened V by 0 bases and J by 0 bases, and 13 bases separated the two germline ends. The CDR3 sequence is 17 residues long. From germline, CDR1 is LGHNA and CDR2 YNFKEQ. The clonotype originates from a human donor in a cohort sampled during active COVID-19. The chain has TRBV4-2 and TRBJ2-3; no clear D gene. Sequenced: peripheral blood. The CDR3 nucleotides read TGTGCCAGCAGCCAAGAATTCCTCCAAGCTAGCACAGATACGCAGTATTTT. It specifies CASSQEFLQASTDTQYF.